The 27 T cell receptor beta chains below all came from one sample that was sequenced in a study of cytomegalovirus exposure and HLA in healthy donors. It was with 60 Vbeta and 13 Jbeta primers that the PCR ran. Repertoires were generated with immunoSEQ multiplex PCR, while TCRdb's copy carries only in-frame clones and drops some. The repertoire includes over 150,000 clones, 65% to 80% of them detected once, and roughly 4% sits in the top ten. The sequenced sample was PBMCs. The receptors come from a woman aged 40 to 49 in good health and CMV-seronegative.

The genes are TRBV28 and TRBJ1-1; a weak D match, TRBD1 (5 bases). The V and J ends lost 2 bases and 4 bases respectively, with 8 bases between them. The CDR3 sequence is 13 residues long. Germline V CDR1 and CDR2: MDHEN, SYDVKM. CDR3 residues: CASSLPGATEAFF. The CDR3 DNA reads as TGTGCCAGCAGTTTACCTGGGGCCACTGAAGCTTTCTTT.

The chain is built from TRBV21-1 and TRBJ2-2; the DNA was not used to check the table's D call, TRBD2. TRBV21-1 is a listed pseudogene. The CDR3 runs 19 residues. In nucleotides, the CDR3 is TGTGCCAGCAGCAAGCCGGGCACTAGGGCCCAAGTTAACACCGGGGAGCTGTTTTTT. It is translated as CASSKPGTRAQVNTGELFF.

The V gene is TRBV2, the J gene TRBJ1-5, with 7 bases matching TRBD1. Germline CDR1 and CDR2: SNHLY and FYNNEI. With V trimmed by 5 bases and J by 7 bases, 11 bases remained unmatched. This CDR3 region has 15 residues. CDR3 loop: CASSKNRGSEQPQHF. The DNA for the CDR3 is TGTGCCAGCAGTAAGAACAGGGGCTCGGAGCAGCCCCAGCATTTT.

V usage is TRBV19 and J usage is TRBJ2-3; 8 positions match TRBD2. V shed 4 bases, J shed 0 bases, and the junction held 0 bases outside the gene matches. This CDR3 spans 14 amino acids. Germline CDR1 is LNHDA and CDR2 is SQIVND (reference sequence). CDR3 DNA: TGTGCCAGTAGTACGGGGGGGAGCACAGATACGCAGTATTTT. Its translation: CASSTGGSTDTQYF.

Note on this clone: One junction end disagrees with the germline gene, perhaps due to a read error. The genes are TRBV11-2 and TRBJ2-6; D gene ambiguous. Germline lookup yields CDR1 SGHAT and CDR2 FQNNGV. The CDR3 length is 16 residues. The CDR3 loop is CASTLAHHSGANVLTF. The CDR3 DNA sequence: TGTGCCAGCACCTTAGCCCATCACTCTGGGGCCAACGTCCTGACTTTC.

CDR3 sequence reads: CASRSGTVSTDTQYF. The CDR3 DNA reads TGTGCCAGCAGATCCGGGACAGTTAGCACAGATACGCAGTATTTT. This chain connects TRBV6-1 to TRBJ2-3, with 7 bases fitting TRBD1. CDR3 length: 15 residues. Unmatched junction bases numbered 6, after V lost 6 bases and J lost 0 bases. Germline V CDR1 and CDR2: MNHNS, SASEGT.

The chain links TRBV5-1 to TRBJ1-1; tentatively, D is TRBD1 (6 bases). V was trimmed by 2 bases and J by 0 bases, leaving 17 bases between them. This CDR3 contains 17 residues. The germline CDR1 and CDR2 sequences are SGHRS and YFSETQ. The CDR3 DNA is TGCGCCAGCAGCTTATACCAGGACAGCCTCATGAACACTGAAGCTTTCTTT. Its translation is CASSLYQDSLMNTEAFF.

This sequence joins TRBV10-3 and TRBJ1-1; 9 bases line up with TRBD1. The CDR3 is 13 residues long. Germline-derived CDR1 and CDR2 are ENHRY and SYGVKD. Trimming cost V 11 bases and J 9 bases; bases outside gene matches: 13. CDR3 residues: CALREDRGSQAFF. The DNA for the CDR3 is TGTGCCCTTAGGGAGGACAGGGGATCTCAAGCTTTCTTT.

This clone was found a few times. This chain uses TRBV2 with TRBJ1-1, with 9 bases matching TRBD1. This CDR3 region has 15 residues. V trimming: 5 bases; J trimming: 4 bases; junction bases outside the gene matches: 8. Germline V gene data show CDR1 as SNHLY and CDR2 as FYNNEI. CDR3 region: CASSLGTGSVTEAFF. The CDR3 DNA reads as TGTGCCAGCAGTCTGGGGACAGGGAGTGTCACTGAAGCTTTCTTT.

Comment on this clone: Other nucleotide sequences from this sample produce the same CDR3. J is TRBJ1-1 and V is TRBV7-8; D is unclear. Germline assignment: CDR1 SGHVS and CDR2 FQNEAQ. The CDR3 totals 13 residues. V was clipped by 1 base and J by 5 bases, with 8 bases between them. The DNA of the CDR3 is TGTGCCAGCAGCTTAGGGAGGGCAACTGAAGCTTTCTTT. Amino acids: CASSLGRATEAFF.

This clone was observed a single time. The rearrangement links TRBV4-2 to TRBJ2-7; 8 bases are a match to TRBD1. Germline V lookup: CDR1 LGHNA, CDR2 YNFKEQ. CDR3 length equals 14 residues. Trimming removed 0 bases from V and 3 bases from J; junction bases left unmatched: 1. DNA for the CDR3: TGTGCCAGCAGCCAAGAGGGACAGGACTACGAGCAGTACTTC. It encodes CASSQEGQDYEQYF.

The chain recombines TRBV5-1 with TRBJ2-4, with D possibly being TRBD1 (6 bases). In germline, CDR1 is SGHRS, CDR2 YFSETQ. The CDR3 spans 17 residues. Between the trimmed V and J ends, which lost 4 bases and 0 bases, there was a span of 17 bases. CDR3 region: CASSTDSFALAKNIQYF. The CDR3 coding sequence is TGCGCCAGCAGCACGGACAGTTTCGCCTTAGCCAAAAACATTCAGTACTTC.

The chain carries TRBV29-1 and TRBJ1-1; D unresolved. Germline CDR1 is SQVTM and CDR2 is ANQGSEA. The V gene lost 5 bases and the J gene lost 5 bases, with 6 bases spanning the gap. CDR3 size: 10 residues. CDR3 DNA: TGCAGCGTTCTTCAGACTGAAGCTTTCTTT. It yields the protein CSVLQTEAFF.

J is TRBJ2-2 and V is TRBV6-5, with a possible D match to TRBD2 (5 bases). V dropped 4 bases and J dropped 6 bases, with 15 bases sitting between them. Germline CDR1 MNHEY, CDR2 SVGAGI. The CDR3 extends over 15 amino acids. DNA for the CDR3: TGTGCCAGCAGTTCAACGCGGGTGTTCTCCGGGGAGCTGTTTTTT. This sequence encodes CASSSTRVFSGELFF.

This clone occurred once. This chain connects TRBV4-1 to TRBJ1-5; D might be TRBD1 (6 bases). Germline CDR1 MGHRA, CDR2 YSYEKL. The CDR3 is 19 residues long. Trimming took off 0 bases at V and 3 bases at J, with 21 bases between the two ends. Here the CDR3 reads CASSQEKEGVQGLNQPQHF. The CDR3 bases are TGCGCCAGCAGCCAAGAAAAAGAGGGAGTACAGGGCCTCAATCAGCCCCAGCATTTT.

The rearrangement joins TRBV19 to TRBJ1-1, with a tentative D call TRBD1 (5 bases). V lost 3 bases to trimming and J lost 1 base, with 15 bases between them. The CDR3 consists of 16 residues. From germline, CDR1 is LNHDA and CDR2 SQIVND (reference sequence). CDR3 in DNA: TGTGCCAGTAGTATGGGGGTGGGGGAGGAGAACACTGAAGCTTTCTTT. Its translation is CASSMGVGEENTEAFF.

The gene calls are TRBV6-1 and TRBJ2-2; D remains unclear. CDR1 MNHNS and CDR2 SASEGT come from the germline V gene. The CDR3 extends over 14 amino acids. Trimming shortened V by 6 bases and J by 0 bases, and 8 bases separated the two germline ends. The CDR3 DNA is TGTGCCAGCAGGTCCAGGCCGAACACCGGGGAGCTGTTTTTT. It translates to CASRSRPNTGELFF.

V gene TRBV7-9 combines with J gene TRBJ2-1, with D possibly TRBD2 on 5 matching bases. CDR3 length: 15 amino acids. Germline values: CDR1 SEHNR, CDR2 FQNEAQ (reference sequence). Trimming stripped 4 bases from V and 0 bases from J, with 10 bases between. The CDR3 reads CASSWTLSSYNEQFF. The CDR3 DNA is TGTGCCAGCAGCTGGACTTTAAGCTCCTACAATGAGCAGTTCTTC.

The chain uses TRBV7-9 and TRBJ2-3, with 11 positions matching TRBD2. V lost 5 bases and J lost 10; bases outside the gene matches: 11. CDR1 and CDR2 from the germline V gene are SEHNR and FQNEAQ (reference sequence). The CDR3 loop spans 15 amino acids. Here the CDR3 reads CASSPTSGRFNAQYF. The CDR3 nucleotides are TGTGCCAGCAGCCCTACTAGCGGGAGATTTAACGCGCAGTATTTT.

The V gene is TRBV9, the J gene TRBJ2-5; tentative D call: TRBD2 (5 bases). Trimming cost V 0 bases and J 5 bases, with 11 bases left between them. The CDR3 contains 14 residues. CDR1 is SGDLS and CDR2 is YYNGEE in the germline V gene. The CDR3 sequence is CASSVEWRPETQYF. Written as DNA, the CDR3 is TGTGCCAGCAGCGTAGAATGGAGGCCGGAGACCCAGTACTTC.

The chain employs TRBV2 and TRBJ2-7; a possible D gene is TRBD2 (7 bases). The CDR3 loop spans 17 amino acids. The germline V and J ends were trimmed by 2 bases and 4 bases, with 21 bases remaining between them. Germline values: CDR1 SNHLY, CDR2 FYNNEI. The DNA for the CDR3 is TGTGCCAGCAGTGAATATGGTCGACTGGGAGGGGGGTACGAGCAGTACTTC. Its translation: CASSEYGRLGGGYEQYF.

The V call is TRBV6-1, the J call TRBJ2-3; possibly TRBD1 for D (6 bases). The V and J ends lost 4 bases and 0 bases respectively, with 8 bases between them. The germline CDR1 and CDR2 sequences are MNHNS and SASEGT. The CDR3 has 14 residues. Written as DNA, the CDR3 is TGTGCCAGCAGTGGGACAGCTAGCACAGATACGCAGTATTTT. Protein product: CASSGTASTDTQYF.

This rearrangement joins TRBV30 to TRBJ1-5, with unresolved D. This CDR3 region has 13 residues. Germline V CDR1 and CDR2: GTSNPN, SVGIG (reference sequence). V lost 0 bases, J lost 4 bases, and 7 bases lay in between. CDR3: CAWSVGENQPQHF. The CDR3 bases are TGTGCCTGGAGTGTGGGCGAAAATCAGCCCCAGCATTTT.

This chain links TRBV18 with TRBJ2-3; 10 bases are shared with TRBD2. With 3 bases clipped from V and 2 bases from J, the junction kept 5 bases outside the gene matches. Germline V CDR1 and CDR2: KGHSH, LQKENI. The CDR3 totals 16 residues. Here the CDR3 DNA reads TGTGCCAGCTCACCTTTAGCGGGGGGCCTCACAGATACGCAGTATTTT. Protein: CASSPLAGGLTDTQYF. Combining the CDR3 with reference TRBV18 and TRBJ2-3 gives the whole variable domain NAGVMQNPRHLVRRRGQEARLRCSPMKGHSHVYWYRQLPEEGLKFMVYLQKENIIDESGMPKERFSAEFPKEGPSILRIQQVVRGDSAAYFCASSPLAGGLTDTQYFGPGTRLTVL.

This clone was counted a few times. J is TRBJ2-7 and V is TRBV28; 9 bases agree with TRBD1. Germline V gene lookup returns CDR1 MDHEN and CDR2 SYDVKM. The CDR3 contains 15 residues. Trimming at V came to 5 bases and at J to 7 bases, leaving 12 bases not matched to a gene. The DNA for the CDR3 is TGTGCCAGCAGTCCACGGACAGGGGCGTTGTTAGAGCAGTACTTC. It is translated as CASSPRTGALLEQYF.

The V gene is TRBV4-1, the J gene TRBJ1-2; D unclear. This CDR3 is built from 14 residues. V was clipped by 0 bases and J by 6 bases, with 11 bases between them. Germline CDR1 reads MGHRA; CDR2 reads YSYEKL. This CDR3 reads CASSQESPSDGYTF. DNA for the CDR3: TGCGCCAGCAGCCAAGAAAGCCCCTCTGATGGCTACACCTTC.

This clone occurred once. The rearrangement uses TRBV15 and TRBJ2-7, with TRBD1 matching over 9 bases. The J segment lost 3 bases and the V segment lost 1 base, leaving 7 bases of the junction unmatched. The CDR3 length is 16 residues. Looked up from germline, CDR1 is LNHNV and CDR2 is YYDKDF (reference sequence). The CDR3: CATSRVVGTGSYEQYF. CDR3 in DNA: TGTGCCACCAGCAGAGTGGTGGGGACAGGGAGCTACGAGCAGTACTTC.